Listed here are 31 T cell receptor beta chains from one sample, sequenced in a study of blood T cell repertoires in COVID-19 (dated by TCRdb to the early 2020s). Library method: the immunoSEQ multiplex PCR assay. TCRdb mirrors the immuneACCESS table, restricted to in-frame sequences. Some clones are absent from its copies; in checked studies, under half trace to an unresolved V gene, and the reason for the others is unknown. Across this sample there are over 90,000 clones, with approximately 79% seen only once. 3.5% to 4% of the sample is held by the ten biggest clonotypes. What was sequenced was peripheral blood. The receptors were sampled from a man in his 70s with COVID-19, enrolled during active disease.

This chain uses TRBV7-3 with TRBJ1-5, with TRBD1 matching 7 bases. CDR3 length: 17 amino acids. With 1 base clipped from V and 6 bases from J, the junction kept 12 bases outside the gene matches. The germline CDR1 and CDR2 sequences are SGHTA and FQGTGA. The CDR3 sequence: CASSLKYDRDLGQPQHF. For the CDR3, the DNA is TGTGCCAGCAGCTTAAAATATGACAGGGATTTGGGTCAGCCCCAGCATTTT. The whole variable domain, remainder taken from reference TRBV7-3 and TRBJ1-5, is GAGVSQTPSNKVTEKGKYVELRCDPISGHTALYWYRQSLGQGPEFLIYFQGTGAADDSGLPNDRFFAVRPEGSVSTLKIQRTERGDSAVYLCASSLKYDRDLGQPQHFGDGTRLSIL.

This clone was found a few times. This chain links TRBV6-5 with TRBJ1-1; TRBD1 is a possible D gene (6 bases). CDR1 and CDR2 (germline): MNHEY, SVGAGI. Trimming left V 8 bases short and J 13 bases short, with 23 bases between. The CDR3 spans 13 residues. The DNA of the CDR3 is TGTGCCAGCCTCCACCCCGTCACAGGGATAGGTTTCTTT. Protein sequence: CASLHPVTGIGFF.

This chain links TRBV4-3 with TRBJ1-2; weak D call: TRBD1 (6 bases). CDR3 length: 14 residues. Germline CDR1 and CDR2: LGHNA and YSLEER. V was cut by 1 base and J by 8 bases, with 14 bases left in between. In nucleotides, the CDR3 is TGCGCCAGCAGCCAAGTTCTGGGGGCAGGAGGCTACACCTTC. Translated: CASSQVLGAGGYTF.

The table lists this clone with a few counts. The chain is built from TRBV9 and TRBJ2-3; 10 bases match TRBD1. V lost 4 bases and J lost 5; bases outside the gene matches: 7. The CDR3 is made up of 15 amino acids. Germline assignment: CDR1 SGDLS and CDR2 YYNGEE. For the CDR3, the DNA is TGTGCCAGCAGCCTTGGACAGGGGGACATAGATACGCAGTATTTT. This gives the protein CASSLGQGDIDTQYF.

The genes are TRBV6-4 and TRBJ2-1, with TRBD1 matching over 9 bases. J was trimmed by 9 bases and V by 5 bases; bases with no gene match: 8. There are 14 residues in the CDR3. Germline CDR1 reads MRHNA; CDR2 reads SNTAGT. The CDR3 nucleotides read TGTGCCAGCAGTCGGGACAGGGCGTCCGGTGAGCAGTTCTTC. It translates to CASSRDRASGEQFF.

This clone came up a few times. The rearrangement joins TRBV9 to TRBJ2-1; D uncertain. Germline CDR1 SGDLS, CDR2 YYNGEE. V lost 0 bases to trimming and J lost 0 bases, with 7 bases between them. This CDR3 has 15 residues. The CDR3: CASSVVQDSYNEQFF. The CDR3 DNA reads TGTGCCAGCAGCGTAGTGCAGGACTCCTACAATGAGCAGTTCTTC.

This chain joins TRBV20-1 and TRBJ2-5; D is possibly TRBD2 (5 bases). The germline V and J ends were trimmed by 7 bases and 7 bases, with 7 bases remaining between them. CDR3 length equals 9 residues. Germline V CDR1 and CDR2: DFQATT, SNEGSKA (reference sequence). This CDR3 reads CSVRGTQYF. Here the CDR3 DNA reads TGCAGTGTTCGGGGGACCCAGTACTTC.

V and J are TRBV5-1 and TRBJ2-2, with TRBD2 identical over 12 bases. This CDR3 spans 19 amino acids. Germline-derived CDR1 and CDR2 are SGHRS and YFSETQ. Unmatched junction bases numbered 10, after V lost 2 bases and J lost 2 bases. The CDR3 protein is CASSLSRLAGGFNTGELFF. CDR3 coding DNA: TGCGCCAGCAGCTTATCGCGTCTAGCGGGAGGGTTTAACACCGGGGAGCTGTTTTTT.

This rearrangement joins TRBV2 to TRBJ2-4, with no clear D. Germline-derived CDR1 and CDR2 are SNHLY and FYNNEI. The CDR3 consists of 13 residues. Between the trimmed V and J ends, which lost 5 bases and 6 bases, there was a span of 11 bases. DNA for the CDR3: TGTGCCAGCAGTACTGGGTCGGGAAACATTCAGTACTTC. Protein sequence: CASSTGSGNIQYF. The entire variable domain, with the rest obtained from reference TRBV2 and TRBJ2-4, is as follows: EPEVTQTPSHQVTQMGQEVILRCVPISNHLYFYWYRQILGQKVEFLVSFYNNEISEKSEIFDDQFSVERPDGSNFTLKIRSTKLEDSAMYFCASSTGSGNIQYFGAGTRLSVL.

This clone was seen a single time. This chain uses TRBV5-4 with TRBJ2-7, with D hard to call. The germline gives CDR1 SGHNT, CDR2 YYREEE (reference sequence). V lost 5 bases, J lost 1 base, and 10 bases lay in between. The CDR3 contains 13 residues. CDR3 sequence: CASSKRHSYEQYF. In DNA form, the CDR3 reads TGTGCCAGCAGTAAGAGACATTCCTACGAGCAGTACTTC.

V is TRBV19 and J is TRBJ2-7; D gene ambiguous. This CDR3 has 11 amino acids. CDR1 is LNHDA and CDR2 is SQIVND in the germline V gene (reference sequence). V shed 5 bases and J shed 6 bases, with 8 bases lying between them. The CDR3 bases are TGTGCCAGTAGTGGGCCCTCCGAGCAGTACTTC. It yields the protein CASSGPSEQYF.

This rearrangement joins TRBV2 to TRBJ2-7; 9 bases align to TRBD2. Trimming removed 5 bases from V and 3 bases from J; junction bases left unmatched: 11. The CDR3 is 16 residues long. In germline, CDR1 is SNHLY, CDR2 FYNNEI. The CDR3 loop reads CASSPIPLAGVYEQYF. DNA of the CDR3: TGTGCCAGCAGTCCCATCCCCTTAGCGGGAGTCTACGAGCAGTACTTC.

J is TRBJ2-2 and V is TRBV18; a weak D match, TRBD2 (5 bases). CDR3 length equals 15 residues. CDR1 and CDR2 (germline): KGHSH, LQKENI. Deletions cut 3 bases from V and 5 bases from J, with 13 bases between. The CDR3 is CASSPELVGTGELFF. The CDR3 DNA sequence: TGTGCCAGCTCACCGGAACTAGTGGGTACCGGGGAGCTGTTTTTT.

The V and J genes are TRBV15 and TRBJ1-2, with TRBD1 identical over 9 bases. This CDR3 contains 17 residues. With V trimmed by 0 bases and J by 6 bases, 11 bases remained unmatched. From germline, CDR1 is LNHNV and CDR2 YYDKDF (reference sequence). The CDR3 region has the DNA TGTGCCACCAGCAGAGATCCCCGGACAGGGGTCAGGAATGGCTACACCTTC. Residues: CATSRDPRTGVRNGYTF.

The chain combines TRBV14 with TRBJ1-3; weak D call: TRBD1 (6 bases). Germline V gene data show CDR1 as SGHDN and CDR2 as FVKESK. V lost 0 bases to trimming and J lost 0 bases, with 12 bases between them. This CDR3 is built from 17 residues. The CDR3 DNA reads as TGTGCCAGCAGCCAAGATCTGGGGGCAAACTCTGGAAACACCATATATTTT. Protein sequence: CASSQDLGANSGNTIYF.

This chain links TRBV29-1 with TRBJ2-3; the match to TRBD2 covers 8 bases. With V trimmed by 4 bases and J by 4 bases, 7 bases remained unmatched. Germline assignment: CDR1 SQVTM and CDR2 ANQGSEA. The CDR3 is 14 amino acids. CDR3 residues: CSVGASGFADTQYF. The CDR3 bases are TGCAGCGTTGGGGCTAGCGGGTTCGCAGATACGCAGTATTTT.

The chain joins TRBV19 to TRBJ1-2, with 9 positions matching TRBD1. The CDR3 totals 13 residues. The V and J ends lost 5 bases and 8 bases, in that order; junction bases with no gene match: 6. Germline-derived CDR1 and CDR2 are LNHDA and SQIVND (reference sequence). CDR3 bases: TGTGCCAGTAGTCTGGGGACAGGGATAGGCTACACCTTC. Its translation: CASSLGTGIGYTF.

This CDR3 is CASSAAGTDYEQYF. The DNA of the CDR3 is TGTGCCAGCAGCGCTGCCGGGACAGACTACGAGCAGTACTTC. This chain links TRBV5-5 with TRBJ2-7; TRBD1 matches at 7 bases. CDR1 SGHKS and CDR2 YYEKEE come from the germline V gene (reference sequence). The CDR3 sequence is 14 residues long. Trimming removed 4 bases from V and 3 bases from J; junction bases left unmatched: 7. Complete variable domain (other parts from reference TRBV5-5 and TRBJ2-7): DAGVTQSPTHLIKTRGQQVTLRCSPISGHKSVSWYQQVLGQGPQFIFQYYEKEERGRGNFPDRFSARQFPNYSSELNVNALLLGDSALYLCASSAAGTDYEQYFGPGTRLTVT.

V and J are TRBV18 and TRBJ2-1; 13 nucleotides align to TRBD2. In germline, CDR1 is KGHSH, CDR2 LQKENI. This CDR3 is built from 17 residues. J lost 2 bases, V lost 3 bases, and 4 bases had no gene match. CDR3 nucleotide sequence: TGTGCCAGCTCACCCCCCGGGACTAGCGGGGCCTACAATGAGCAGTTCTTC. This sequence encodes CASSPPGTSGAYNEQFF. Using reference TRBV18 and TRBJ2-1 for the parts outside the CDR3, the full variable domain is NAGVMQNPRHLVRRRGQEARLRCSPMKGHSHVYWYRQLPEEGLKFMVYLQKENIIDESGMPKERFSAEFPKEGPSILRIQQVVRGDSAAYFCASSPPGTSGAYNEQFFGPGTRLTVL.

J is TRBJ2-5 and V is TRBV24-1, with D tentatively TRBD2 (5 bases). This CDR3 spans 14 amino acids. The V end lost 3 bases, the J end lost 4 bases, and 11 bases lay between the germline ends. The germline V gene encodes CDR1 KGHDR and CDR2 SFDVKD. The CDR3 coding sequence is TGTGCCACCAGTGATGTGGAGGTTGGAGAGACCCAGTACTTC. This translates into CATSDVEVGETQYF.

In this sample, this clone turned up many times. The V and J genes are TRBV4-3 and TRBJ2-4; 16 positions agree with TRBD2. The V gene's germline CDR1 is LGHNA and CDR2 YSLEER. The CDR3 totals 20 residues. V lost 0 bases, J lost 2 bases, and 7 bases stayed unmatched. This chain's CDR3 is CASSQDRGLAGGPSKNIQYF. In DNA form, the CDR3 reads TGCGCCAGCAGCCAAGATAGGGGACTAGCGGGAGGGCCGTCCAAAAACATTCAGTACTTC.

The chain combines TRBV6-5 with TRBJ1-2; D is ambiguous. Looked up from germline, CDR1 is MNHEY and CDR2 is SVGAGI. V lost 7 bases and J 4 bases, leaving 10 bases between the germline ends. The CDR3 consists of 12 residues. The DNA for the CDR3 is TGTGCCAGCACCACCAGAAGCTATGGCTACACCTTC. Amino acid sequence: CASTTRSYGYTF.

The rearrangement uses TRBV6-5 and TRBJ1-1; D possibly corresponds to TRBD1 (6 bases). Trimming took 10 bases from V and 2 from J, leaving 17 bases between them. Germline lookup yields CDR1 MNHEY and CDR2 SVGAGI. The CDR3 sequence is 14 residues long. The CDR3 coding sequence is TGTGCCACCAGGACAGCACAGTTTAACACTGAAGCTTTCTTT. Translation gives CATRTAQFNTEAFF.

This clone was seen a single time. The rearrangement links TRBV11-2 to TRBJ2-5, with D perhaps TRBD2 (5 bases). Germline-derived CDR1 and CDR2 are SGHAT and FQNNGV. The CDR3 covers 15 residues. V lost 3 bases and J lost 2, with 13 bases in between. The CDR3 loop reads CASSFGASGQETQYF. The CDR3 nucleotides read TGTGCCAGCAGCTTTGGCGCTTCGGGACAAGAGACCCAGTACTTC. The full variable domain, completed using reference TRBV11-2 and TRBJ2-5, is EAGVAQSPRYKIIEKRQSVAFWCNPISGHATLYWYQQILGQGPKLLIQFQNNGVVDDSQLPKDRFSAERLKGVDSTLKIQPAKLEDSAVYLCASSFGASGQETQYFGPGTRLLVL.

V and J are TRBV30 and TRBJ1-5, with 7 bases fitting TRBD1. The CDR3 has 12 residues. V was clipped by 5 bases and J by 2 bases; unmatched bases: 0. CDR1 is GTSNPN and CDR2 is SVGIG in the germline V gene (reference sequence). For the CDR3, the DNA is TGTGCCTGGGACAGGGGCAATCAGCCCCAGCATTTT. Residues: CAWDRGNQPQHF.

The chain has TRBV28 and TRBJ2-5, with TRBD2 matching 7 bases. The germline V gene has CDR1 MDHEN and CDR2 SYDVKM. J was trimmed by 2 bases and V by 7 bases; bases with no gene match: 4. There are 13 residues in the CDR3. The CDR3: CASNLGGQETQYF. For the CDR3, the DNA is TGTGCCAGCAATCTCGGGGGGCAAGAGACCCAGTACTTC.

The chain employs TRBV7-9 and TRBJ2-7; 9 bases line up with TRBD2. Germline lookup yields CDR1 SEHNR and CDR2 FQNEAQ (reference sequence). The length of the CDR3 is 15 residues. V shed 3 bases, J shed 4 bases, and the junction held 7 bases outside the gene matches. DNA for the CDR3: TGTGCCAGCAGCTTGGGAAATAGCGGGAGATACGAGCAGTACTTC. Translation gives CASSLGNSGRYEQYF.

The sample holds a few counts of this clone. The chain recombines TRBV10-3 with TRBJ2-5; possible D gene TRBD1, 6 bases. V dropped 3 bases and J dropped 4 bases, with 15 bases sitting between them. The CDR3 contains 15 residues. Germline CDR1 ENHRY, CDR2 SYGVKD. The CDR3: CAISDPQGSGETQYF. CDR3 nucleotide sequence: TGTGCCATCAGTGACCCGCAGGGGTCCGGAGAGACCCAGTACTTC.

This clone was detected ten times or more. V usage is TRBV18 and J usage is TRBJ2-7, with 8 bases identical to TRBD1. This CDR3 spans 13 amino acids. The ends lost 3 bases at V and 3 bases at J; junction bases unmatched: 1. Germline V gene lookup returns CDR1 KGHSH and CDR2 LQKENI. CDR3 nucleotides: TGTGCCAGCTCACCGGGACAGGACTACGAGCAGTACTTC. Its protein is CASSPGQDYEQYF.

The table lists this clone with a few counts. The chain links TRBV11-2 to TRBJ1-6; TRBD1 matches 7 bases. Germline trimming cut 5 bases from V and 7 bases from J; bases unmatched to any gene: 8. The CDR3 extends over 15 amino acids. The germline V gene has CDR1 SGHAT and CDR2 FQNNGV. The CDR3, as DNA: TGTGCCAGCAGCCTAGGACAGGTTCAGAATTCACCCCTCCACTTT. Translating gives CASSLGQVQNSPLHF.

The rearrangement joins TRBV6-2 or TRBV6-3 to TRBJ2-7; no reliable D call. CDR1 is MNHEY, CDR2 SVGEGT, per germline. The CDR3 has 13 residues. The V gene lost 4 bases and the J gene lost 0 bases, with 7 bases spanning the gap. DNA of the CDR3: TGTGCCAGCAGTTCCCCTACCTCCTACGAGCAGTACTTC. The encoded protein is CASSSPTSYEQYF.